Below are 7 T cell receptor beta chains sequenced from a single sample in a study of response to subunit inactivated influenza vaccine. In TCRdb, the RT-PCR reads were re-called with MiXCR into one record per CDR3 protein. The sample holds 450,000 to 550,000 distinct CDR3 sequences, about 25% seen once. This specimen was CD4+ T cells sorted from PBMCs, taken about 5 days after vaccination. These receptors originate from a man over 45 who received an inactivated influenza vaccine.

V and J are TRBV29-1 and TRBJ2-3; 9 nucleotides match TRBD1. This CDR3 region has 14 residues. V shed 4 bases and J 2 bases; nucleotides not matched to a gene: 4. The germline gives CDR1 SQVTM, CDR2 ANQGSEA. CDR3 sequence reads: CSVGGTGTTDTQYF. Here the CDR3 DNA reads TGCAGCGTTGGGGGGACAGGGACCACAGATACGCAGTATTTT.

This clonotype was seen more than once but under ten times. V gene TRBV5-5 combines with J gene TRBJ1-6; D possibly corresponds to TRBD1 (5 bases). Germline V gene sequence: CDR1 SGHKS, CDR2 YYEKEE (reference sequence). Trimming took 4 bases from V and 7 from J, leaving 15 bases between them. The CDR3 consists of 15 residues. The CDR3 protein is CASSTMDEGNSPLHF. CDR3 in DNA: TGTGCCAGCAGCACGATGGACGAGGGGAATTCACCCCTCCACTTT.

This clonotype was found a few times. The chain links TRBV6-2 or TRBV6-3 to TRBJ2-4, with 9 bases aligning to TRBD2. The germline gives CDR1 MNHEY, CDR2 SVGEGT. The CDR3 has 15 residues. The J segment lost 6 bases and the V segment lost 6 bases, leaving 9 bases of the junction unmatched. The CDR3 nucleotides are TGTGCCAGCAGCTATACCGGGACTAGCCTAAACATTCAGTACTTC. Encoded protein: CASSYTGTSLNIQYF.

This chain connects TRBV6-4 to TRBJ1-1, with D possibly TRBD1 on 6 matching bases. CDR1 and CDR2 (germline): MRHNA, SNTAGT. The CDR3 is 13 residues long. The V gene lost 2 bases and the J gene lost 2 bases, with 6 bases spanning the gap. CDR3 amino acids: CASSDGGNTEAFF. Written as DNA, the CDR3 is TGTGCCAGCAGTGACGGGGGCAACACTGAAGCTTTCTTT.

This clonotype was detected a few times. The rearrangement joins TRBV7-2 to TRBJ1-1; no reliable D call. The CDR3 totals 14 residues. V was trimmed by 5 bases and J by 0 bases, leaving 10 bases between them. Germline values: CDR1 SGHTA, CDR2 FQGNSA. Written as DNA, the CDR3 is TGTGCCAGCAGCCTACAAGACATGAACACTGAAGCTTTCTTT. Its protein is CASSLQDMNTEAFF.

The rearrangement links TRBV5-5 to TRBJ2-7; TRBD1 or TRBD2 may be the D gene (5 bases each). Trimming took 0 bases from V and 2 from J, leaving 12 bases between them. Germline values: CDR1 SGHKS, CDR2 YYEKEE (reference sequence). The CDR3 spans 15 residues. The CDR3 sequence is CASSLAGTAAYEQYF. The CDR3 DNA is TGTGCCAGCAGCTTGGCCGGGACGGCGGCCTACGAGCAGTACTTC.

V is TRBV29-1 and J is TRBJ2-1; 13 nucleotides line up with TRBD2. The junction had 4 bases not matched to a gene; V was cut back by 4 bases and J by 7 bases. Germline assignment: CDR1 SQVTM and CDR2 ANQGSEA. The CDR3 contains 14 residues. The CDR3 is CSVAGLAGPNEQFF. CDR3 nucleotide sequence: TGCAGCGTTGCGGGACTAGCGGGGCCAAATGAGCAGTTCTTC.